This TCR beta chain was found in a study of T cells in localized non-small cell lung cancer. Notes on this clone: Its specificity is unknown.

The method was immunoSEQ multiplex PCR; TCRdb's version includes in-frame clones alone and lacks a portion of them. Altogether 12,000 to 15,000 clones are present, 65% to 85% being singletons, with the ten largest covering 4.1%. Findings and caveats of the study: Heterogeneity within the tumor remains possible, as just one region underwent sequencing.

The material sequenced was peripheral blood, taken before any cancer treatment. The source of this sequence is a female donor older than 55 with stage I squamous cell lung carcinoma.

DNA for the CDR3: TGTGCCAGCAGCACCGGGACAGTAAGGACCGGGGAGCTGTTTTTT. It translates to CASSTGTVRTGELFF. The chain carries TRBV5-6 and TRBJ2-2, with 7 bases identical to TRBD1. The germline gives CDR1 SGHDT, CDR2 YYEEEE. V shed 4 bases and J 5 bases; nucleotides not matched to a gene: 8. CDR3 length: 15 residues.